The T cell receptor beta chain under discussion was sequenced for a study of cytomegalovirus exposure and HLA in healthy donors. Study findings and constraints: Earlier results showed most TCR beta V segments being productive about 87% or about 30% of the time. A later analysis found that most CMV-associated TCR beta chains appeared HLA-restricted.

For this clone: The antigen remains undetermined.

A multiplex PCR was run with 60 Vbeta primers and 13 Jbeta primers. Some clones are missing from TCRdb's copy, which holds only in-frame ones; the method was immunoSEQ multiplex PCR. The table records around 130,000 clones, around 70% of them present only once. Sequenced sample: PBMCs. The clonotype originates from a young man in good health and CMV-seronegative.

The CDR3 here is CASSLGGQGFNQPQHF. DNA of the CDR3: TGCGCCAGCAGCTTGGGGGGACAGGGGTTCAATCAGCCCCAGCATTTT. The chain is built from TRBV5-1 and TRBJ1-5; 10 bases map to TRBD1. The CDR3 has 16 residues. Trimming at V came to 0 bases and at J to 3 bases, leaving 3 bases not matched to a gene. Per the germline V gene, CDR1 is SGHRS and CDR2 is YFSETQ. Full variable domain (remainder filled in from reference TRBV5-1 and TRBJ1-5): KAGVTQTPRYLIKTRGQQVTLSCSPISGHRSVSWYQQTPGQGLQFLFEYFSETQRNKGNFPGRFSGRQFSNSRSEMNVSTLELGDSALYLCASSLGGQGFNQPQHFGDGTRLSIL.